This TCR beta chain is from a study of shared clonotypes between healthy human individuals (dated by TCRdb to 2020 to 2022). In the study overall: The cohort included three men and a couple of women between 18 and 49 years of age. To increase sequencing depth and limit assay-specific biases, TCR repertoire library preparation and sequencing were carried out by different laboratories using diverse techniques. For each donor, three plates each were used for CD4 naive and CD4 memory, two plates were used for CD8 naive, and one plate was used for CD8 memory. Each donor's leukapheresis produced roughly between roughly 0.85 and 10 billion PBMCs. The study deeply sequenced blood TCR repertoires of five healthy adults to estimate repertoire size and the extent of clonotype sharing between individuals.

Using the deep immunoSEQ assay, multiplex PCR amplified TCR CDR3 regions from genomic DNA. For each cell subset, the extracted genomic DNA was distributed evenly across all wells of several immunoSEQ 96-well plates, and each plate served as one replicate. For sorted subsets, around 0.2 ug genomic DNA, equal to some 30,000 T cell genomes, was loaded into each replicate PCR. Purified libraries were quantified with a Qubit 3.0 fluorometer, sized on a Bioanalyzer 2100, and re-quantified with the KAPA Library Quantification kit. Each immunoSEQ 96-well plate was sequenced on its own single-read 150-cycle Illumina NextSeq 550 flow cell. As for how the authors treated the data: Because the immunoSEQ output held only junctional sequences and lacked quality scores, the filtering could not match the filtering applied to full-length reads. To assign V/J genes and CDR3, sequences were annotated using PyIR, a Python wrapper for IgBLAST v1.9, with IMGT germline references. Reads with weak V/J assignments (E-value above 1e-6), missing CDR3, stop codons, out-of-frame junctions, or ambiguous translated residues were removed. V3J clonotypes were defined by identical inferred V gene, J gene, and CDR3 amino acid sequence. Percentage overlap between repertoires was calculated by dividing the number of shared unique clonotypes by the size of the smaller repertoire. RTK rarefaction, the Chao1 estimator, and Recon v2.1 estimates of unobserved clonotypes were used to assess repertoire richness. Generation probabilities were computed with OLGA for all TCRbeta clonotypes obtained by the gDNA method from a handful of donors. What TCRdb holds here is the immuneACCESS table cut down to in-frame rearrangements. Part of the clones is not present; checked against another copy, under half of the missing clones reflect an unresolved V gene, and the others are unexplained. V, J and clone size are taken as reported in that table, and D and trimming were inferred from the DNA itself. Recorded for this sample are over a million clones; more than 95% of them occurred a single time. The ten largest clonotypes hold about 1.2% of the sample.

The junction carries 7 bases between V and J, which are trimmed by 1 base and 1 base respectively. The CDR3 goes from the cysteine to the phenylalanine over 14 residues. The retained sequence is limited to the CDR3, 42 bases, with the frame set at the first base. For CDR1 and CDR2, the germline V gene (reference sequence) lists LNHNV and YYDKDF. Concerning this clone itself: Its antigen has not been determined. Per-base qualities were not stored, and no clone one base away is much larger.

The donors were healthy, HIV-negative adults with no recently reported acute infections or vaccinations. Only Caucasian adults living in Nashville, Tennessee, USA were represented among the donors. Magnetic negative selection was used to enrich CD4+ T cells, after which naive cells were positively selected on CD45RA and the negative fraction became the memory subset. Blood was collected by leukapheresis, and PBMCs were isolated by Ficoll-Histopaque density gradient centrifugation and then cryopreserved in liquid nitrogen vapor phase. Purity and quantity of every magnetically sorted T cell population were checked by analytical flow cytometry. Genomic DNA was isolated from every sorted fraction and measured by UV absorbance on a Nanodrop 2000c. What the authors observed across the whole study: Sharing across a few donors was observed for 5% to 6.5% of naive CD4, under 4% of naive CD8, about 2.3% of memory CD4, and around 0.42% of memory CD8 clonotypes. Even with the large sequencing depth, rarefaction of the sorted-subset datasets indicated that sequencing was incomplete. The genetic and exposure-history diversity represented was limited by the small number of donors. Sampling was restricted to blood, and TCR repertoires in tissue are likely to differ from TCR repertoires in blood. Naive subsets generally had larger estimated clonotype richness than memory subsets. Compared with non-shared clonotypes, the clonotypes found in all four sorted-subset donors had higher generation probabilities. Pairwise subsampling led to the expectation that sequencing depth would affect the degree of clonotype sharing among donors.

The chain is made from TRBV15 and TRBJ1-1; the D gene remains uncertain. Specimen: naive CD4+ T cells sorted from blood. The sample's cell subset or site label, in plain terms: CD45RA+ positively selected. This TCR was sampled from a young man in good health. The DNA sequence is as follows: TGTGCCACCAGCAGAGGACGGAGGAACACTGAAGCTTTCTTT. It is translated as CATSRGRRNTEAFF.